This TCR beta chain is drawn from a study of cytomegalovirus exposure and HLA in healthy donors. Looking at the study overall: Earlier, almost 120 million unique TCR beta sequences were recovered from about 179 million T cells by an analysis.

Nominal health characterized the donors when sampled, though unrecorded immune exposures were likely. Study results and limitations: It is likely that the observed cluster of highly shared sequence variants was a sequencing artifact.

About this clone: Its antigen is undetermined.

Germline CDR1 is SEHNR and CDR2 is FQNEAQ (reference sequence). V dropped 3 bases and J dropped 6 bases, with 18 bases sitting between them. The CDR3 spans 16 residues. 60 Vbeta and 13 Jbeta primers were used in PCR. The data were produced by immunoSEQ multiplex PCR, yet TCRdb's version contains in-frame clones alone and is incomplete. This table has 150,000 to 200,000 clones, around four fifths appearing once. This clonotype was sampled from a man younger than 40 in good health and CMV-seronegative. The chain uses TRBV7-9 and TRBJ2-1; D possibly corresponds to TRBD1 (5 bases). The sequenced sample was PBMCs. For the CDR3, the DNA is TGTGCCAGCAGCTTTACGACAGCCTCAAGTGGCAATGAGCAGTTCTTC. Translation gives CASSFTTASSGNEQFF.